These 25 T cell receptor beta chains were all obtained from the same sample, sequenced in a study of T-cell reconstitution after alpha-beta-depleted transplantation in children. Unique molecular identifiers were incorporated into the prepared TCRbeta library. In TCRdb, the PCR reads were re-called with MiXCR into one record per CDR3 protein. This sample has 800,000 to 1,000,000 distinct CDR3 sequences; about 29% occur once, and the top ten carry more than 25%. The sequenced sample was PBMCs, mostly from graft donor cells, obtained 360 days after TCRalphabeta/CD19-depleted stem cell transplant. These receptors originate from a boy less than two years old who had a stem cell transplant for SCID, so the T cells may come from the graft donor.

This clonotype was counted a few times. The V gene is TRBV27, the J gene TRBJ1-3, with D uncertain. CDR1 is MNHEY and CDR2 is SMNVEV in the germline V gene (reference sequence). The V gene lost 5 bases and the J gene lost 2 bases, with 22 bases spanning the gap. This CDR3 region has 18 residues. The chain's CDR3 is CASSPYPLLTFAGNTIYF. The CDR3 nucleotides read TGTGCCAGCAGTCCATACCCTCTTTTGACCTTCGCTGGAAACACCATATATTTT.

This clonotype was observed a few times. The V call is TRBV12-3 or TRBV12-4, the J call TRBJ2-1; 11 nucleotides align to TRBD2. The CDR3 covers 17 residues. The ends lost 3 bases at V and 6 bases at J; junction bases unmatched: 10. The CDR3, as DNA: TGTGCCAGCAGTTTGTTAGCGGGGGGGCCTAGGGGCAATGAGCAGTTCTTC. This sequence encodes CASSLLAGGPRGNEQFF.

This chain links TRBV6-2 or TRBV6-3 with TRBJ2-3; D may be TRBD2 (5 bases). Trimming cost V 6 bases and J 3 bases, with 16 bases left between them. Germline lookup yields CDR1 MNHEY and CDR2 SVGEGT. The CDR3 is made up of 15 amino acids. DNA of the CDR3: TGTGCCAGCAGACTAAGGAGGATAAGAACAGATACGCAGTATTTT. Residues: CASRLRRIRTDTQYF.

This chain joins TRBV18 and TRBJ2-7, with TRBD1 as a possible D gene (6 bases). Trimming pared 3 bases from V and 2 bases from J, leaving 14 bases between. Per the germline V gene, CDR1 is KGHSH and CDR2 is LQKENI. CDR3 length: 15 amino acids. The CDR3 DNA reads TGTGCCAGCTCACCGGAAGACGGACAGCCCTACGAGCAGTACTTC. It codes for CASSPEDGQPYEQYF.

The chain links TRBV20-1 to TRBJ1-1; D remains unclear. CDR1 and CDR2 (germline): DFQATT, SNEGSKA (reference sequence). V dropped 6 bases and J dropped 4 bases, with 12 bases sitting between them. This CDR3 region has 12 residues. CDR3 sequence reads: CSALPLVTEAFF. The CDR3 nucleotides are TGCAGTGCCCTCCCGTTGGTCACTGAAGCTTTCTTT.

The V and J genes are TRBV12-3 or TRBV12-4 and TRBJ2-1; 11 nucleotides agree with TRBD2. V shed 8 bases and J 6 bases; nucleotides not matched to a gene: 12. The CDR3 runs to 16 residues. In DNA form, the CDR3 reads TGTGCCAGCCGACCCGGCCCAACTAGCGGGGGCAATGAGCAGTTCTTC. It yields the protein CASRPGPTSGGNEQFF.

This clonotype was found many times. The rearrangement links TRBV6-2 or TRBV6-3 to TRBJ2-5; 9 nucleotides match TRBD2. The germline gives CDR1 MNHEY, CDR2 SVGEGT. Trimming took 1 base from V and 4 from J; bases not matched to a gene: 1. This CDR3 is built from 14 residues. The CDR3: CASSYLTSGETQYF. As DNA, the CDR3 is TGTGCCAGCAGTTACTTGACTAGCGGAGAGACCCAGTACTTC.

This clonotype was observed a handful of times. CDR3 residues: CASLTGGTGGAGEQFF. CDR3 DNA: TGTGCCAGCCTCACAGGGGGGACAGGGGGCGCGGGTGAGCAGTTCTTC. This chain connects TRBV28 to TRBJ2-1; 12 nucleotides align to TRBD1. This CDR3 is 16 amino acids long. V was clipped by 8 bases and J by 9 bases; unmatched bases: 14. Germline values: CDR1 MDHEN, CDR2 SYDVKM.

J is TRBJ2-3 and V is TRBV5-1; tentatively, D is TRBD1 or TRBD2 (5 bases each). Trimming removed 1 base from V and 0 bases from J, with 9 bases in between. Germline loops: CDR1 SGHRS, CDR2 YFSETQ. The CDR3 has 15 residues. The CDR3 coding sequence is TGCGCCAGCAGCTTGTACGGGGACAGCACAGATACGCAGTATTTT. This codes for CASSLYGDSTDTQYF.

The chain recombines TRBV5-1 with TRBJ2-1, with a tentative D call TRBD2 (5 bases). Germline lookup yields CDR1 SGHRS and CDR2 YFSETQ. This CDR3 is built from 14 residues. V was trimmed by 0 bases and J by 9 bases, leaving 13 bases between them. CDR3 protein: CASSLVGPGFEQFF. The DNA of the CDR3 is TGCGCCAGCAGCTTGGTAGGGCCGGGGTTTGAGCAGTTCTTC.

The chain has TRBV7-9 and TRBJ2-1, with D unresolved. V was pared by 5 bases and J by 10 bases, with 9 bases between. The CDR3 sequence is 11 residues long. Germline V gene data show CDR1 as SEHNR and CDR2 as FQNEAQ (reference sequence). As DNA, the CDR3 is TGTGCCAGCAGCGTCCCTATCGAGCAGTTCTTC. Protein: CASSVPIEQFF. The full variable domain, rest sourced from reference TRBV7-9 and TRBJ2-1, is DTGVSQNPRHKITKRGQNVTFRCDPISEHNRLYWYRQTLGQGPEFLTYFQNEAQLEKSRLLSDRFSAERPKGSFSTLEIQRTEQGDSAMYLCASSVPIEQFFGPGTRLTVL.

This clonotype was observed many times. This chain's CDR3 is CASSFQAWGWGYTF. The CDR3 bases are TGTGCCAGCAGTTTTCAGGCGTGGGGCTGGGGCTACACCTTC. The chain employs TRBV28 and TRBJ1-2; D perhaps matches TRBD1 (5 bases). CDR1 MDHEN and CDR2 SYDVKM come from the germline V gene. The V and J ends lost 3 bases and 8 bases respectively, with 16 bases between them. This CDR3 region has 14 residues.

The chain joins TRBV12-3 or TRBV12-4 to TRBJ1-4, with a possible D match to TRBD1 (5 bases). V lost 6 bases and J 4 bases, leaving 21 bases between the germline ends. The CDR3 runs to 17 residues. In DNA form, the CDR3 reads TGTGCCAGCAGCCGGGCCGGGGCCGCCGTCAATAATGAAAAACTGTTTTTT. It specifies CASSRAGAAVNNEKLFF.

The chain recombines TRBV5-6 with TRBJ1-2; D is perhaps TRBD1 (6 bases). Germline V lookup: CDR1 SGHDT, CDR2 YYEEEE. The CDR3 contains 12 residues. V lost 6 bases and J lost 4, with 10 bases in between. CDR3 DNA: TGTGCCAGCACCGAGGGGGGCTATGGCTACACCTTC. Encoded protein: CASTEGGYGYTF.

This clonotype was found a few times. The chain joins TRBV29-1 to TRBJ2-2, with D tentatively TRBD1 (6 bases). Germline CDR1 is SQVTM and CDR2 is ANQGSEA. The CDR3 spans 16 residues. V was clipped by 1 base and J by 4 bases, with 16 bases between them. CDR3 bases: TGCAGCGTTGAAGGGACAGAAGAACATGGCACCGGGGAGCTGTTTTTT. As protein: CSVEGTEEHGTGELFF.

This sequence joins TRBV7-3 and TRBJ2-2; 8 bases are a match to TRBD2. Per germline, CDR1 SGHTA and CDR2 FQGTGA. CDR3 size: 16 residues. After removal of 1 base from V and 1 base from J, the junction contained 2 bases not matched to a gene. The CDR3 DNA is TGTGCCAGCAGCTTAAATAGCGGGGAGAACACCGGGGAGCTGTTTTTT. It codes for CASSLNSGENTGELFF.

This clonotype was recorded a few times. The chain joins TRBV28 to TRBJ2-7; TRBD1 matches 8 bases. The junction had 5 bases not matched to a gene; V was cut back by 5 bases and J by 5 bases. Germline V gives CDR1 MDHEN, CDR2 SYDVKM. The CDR3 has 13 amino acids. DNA for the CDR3: TGTGCCAGCAGTCAGACAGGGGTCAACGAGCAGTACTTC. Amino acid sequence: CASSQTGVNEQYF.

The J gene is TRBJ2-1, the V gene TRBV12-3 or TRBV12-4, with 9 bases aligning to TRBD2. V dropped 6 bases and J dropped 5; count of bases not matched to a gene: 8. The CDR3 has 15 residues. The CDR3 region is CASSFSGGINNEQFF. The CDR3 DNA reads as TGTGCCAGCAGCTTTAGCGGGGGCATTAACAATGAGCAGTTCTTC.

This clonotype was counted many times. The genes are TRBV14 and TRBJ2-5; 7 bases agree with TRBD1. The V gene's germline CDR1 is SGHDN and CDR2 FVKESK. The CDR3 runs 14 residues. The trim removed 1 base at V and 7 bases at J, leaving 6 bases unmatched. The CDR3 nucleotides read TGTGCCAGCAGCCAAGTAGGGGGCGAGGTGACCCAGTACTTC. This gives the protein CASSQVGGEVTQYF.

This clonotype came up a few times. This chain connects TRBV20-1 to TRBJ1-6, with 9 bases identical to TRBD1. This CDR3 has 14 amino acids. Germline CDR1 is DFQATT and CDR2 is SNEGSKA (reference sequence). V trimming: 3 bases; J trimming: 9 bases; junction bases outside the gene matches: 6. CDR3 sequence: CSASPGQGRSPLHF. The CDR3 coding sequence is TGCAGTGCTAGTCCGGGACAGGGCCGTTCACCCCTCCACTTT.

The chain has TRBV11-2 and TRBJ2-3, with D possibly matching TRBD2 (5 bases). Looked up from germline, CDR1 is SGHAT and CDR2 is FQNNGV. The V and J ends lost 3 bases and 1 base respectively, with 11 bases between them. There are 15 residues in the CDR3. DNA of the CDR3: TGTGCCAGCAGCTTTATCGGGGTGGGCACAGATACGCAGTATTTT. Its translation: CASSFIGVGTDTQYF. Combining the CDR3 with reference TRBV11-2 and TRBJ2-3 gives the whole variable domain EAGVAQSPRYKIIEKRQSVAFWCNPISGHATLYWYQQILGQGPKLLIQFQNNGVVDDSQLPKDRFSAERLKGVDSTLKIQPAKLEDSAVYLCASSFIGVGTDTQYFGPGTRLTVL.

This clonotype has only a few counts. CDR3 DNA: TGTGCCAGCAGCGCCCCCATTAAAGAGACCCAGTACTTC. This codes for CASSAPIKETQYF. The chain uses TRBV6-6 and TRBJ2-5; D gene uncertain. V was pared by 6 bases and J by 3 bases, with 11 bases between. In germline, CDR1 is MNHNY, CDR2 SVGAGI (reference sequence). The CDR3 sequence is 13 residues long.

This clonotype was counted between two and nine times. This chain joins TRBV5-6 and TRBJ2-7; 9 bases match TRBD2. Germline CDR1 is SGHDT and CDR2 is YYEEEE. The CDR3 is 16 amino acids. V lost 2 bases, J lost 3 bases, and 9 bases stayed unmatched. Here the CDR3 DNA reads TGTGCCAGCAGCTTCATGAGGGCGGGGGGGGTCTACGAGCAGTACTTC. Amino acid sequence: CASSFMRAGGVYEQYF.

V is TRBV20-1 and J is TRBJ2-3, with D perhaps TRBD2 (5 bases). Germline V CDR1 and CDR2: DFQATT, SNEGSKA (reference sequence). Deletions cut 4 bases from V and 2 bases from J, with 13 bases between. This CDR3 has 14 amino acids. In nucleotides, the CDR3 is TGCAGTGCTAAAGGGAAGCGGTTCACAGATACGCAGTATTTT. It encodes CSAKGKRFTDTQYF.

The V call is TRBV12-3 or TRBV12-4, the J call TRBJ2-1; D remains ambiguous. V shed 6 bases and J shed 1 base, with 16 bases lying between them. There are 16 residues in the CDR3. CDR3 DNA sequence: TGTGCCAGCAGCCGATGGGCTGTGGGGTCCTACAATGAGCAGTTCTTC. It is translated as CASSRWAVGSYNEQFF.